This record covers a single TCR beta chain. Its antigen is currently unknown. The CDR3 sequence is 14 residues long. Per germline, CDR1 SGHNT and CDR2 YYREEE (reference sequence). V shed 0 bases and J shed 6 bases, with 12 bases lying between them. Repertoires were generated with immunoSEQ multiplex PCR, while TCRdb's copy carries only in-frame clones and drops some. The table shows approximately 100,000 clones, with roughly nine tenths occurring only once. This entry belongs to a study of identifying expanded T cells in peripheral blood. Broader study findings: Clone count variance between roughly 2-week samples rose with total template count. Technical replicates showed roughly 1.2 changed clones; approximately 2 weeks roughly 16; four weeks 19.

This chain links TRBV5-4 with TRBJ1-1, with D maybe TRBD1 (5 bases). The sample consisted of blood. The sequence came from a person between 18 and 69 years old in good health. The CDR3 nucleotides are TGTGCCAGCAGCTTGGGGCCCCAGGGACCTGAAGCTTTCTTT. This sequence encodes CASSLGPQGPEAFF.